The next 31 T cell receptor beta chains were all read from a single sample in a study of CD8 T cells in Susac syndrome. Roughly 0.45 to 1 ug RNA was reverse transcribed with random hexamers. TCRdb re-called the immunoSEQ multiplex PCR reads with MiXCR, one entry per CDR3 protein. The profile shows under 550,000 distinct CDR3 sequences, 85% to 90% of them singletons. Sequencing was done on a sample of CD8+ T cells from PBMCs. The receptors derive from a human donor with multiple sclerosis.

This rearrangement joins TRBV27 to TRBJ2-7, with 7 bases that match TRBD1. Germline V gene lookup returns CDR1 MNHEY and CDR2 SMNVEV (reference sequence). J was trimmed by 1 base and V by 6 bases; bases with no gene match: 6. This CDR3 has 14 residues. CDR3 sequence: CASRAGTASYEQYF. CDR3 nucleotides: TGTGCCAGCAGGGCCGGGACAGCGTCCTACGAGCAGTACTTC.

This clonotype appeared a few times. The rearrangement links TRBV16 to TRBJ2-7, with D possibly called TRBD1 or TRBD2 (5 bases each). V was trimmed by 6 bases and J by 6 bases, leaving 15 bases between them. The CDR3 consists of 13 residues. Germline V gene lookup returns CDR1 KGHSY and CDR2 FQNENV. This CDR3 is CASSQGVGSEQYF. The CDR3 coding sequence is TGTGCCAGCAGTCAAGGGGTGGGGAGCGAGCAGTACTTC.

The chain is built from TRBV6-5 and TRBJ2-1; 11 bases map to TRBD2. V lost 7 bases and J lost 3; bases outside the gene matches: 5. Germline loops: CDR1 MNHEY, CDR2 SVGAGI. This CDR3 comprises 15 residues. CDR3 coding DNA: TGTGCCAGCACCTTGACTAGCGGGGACTACAATGAGCAGTTCTTC. This codes for CASTLTSGDYNEQFF.

The chain couples TRBV30 to TRBJ2-1, with 7 bases matching TRBD2. Unmatched junction bases numbered 9, after V lost 7 bases and J lost 9 bases. The CDR3 length is 12 residues. The germline CDR1 and CDR2 sequences are GTSNPN and SVGIG (reference sequence). The CDR3 protein is CASETSPREQFF. CDR3 DNA: TGTGCCTCGGAGACTAGCCCCCGTGAGCAGTTCTTC. Using reference TRBV30 and TRBJ2-1 for the parts outside the CDR3, the full variable domain is SQTIHQWPATLVQPVGSPLSLECTVEGTSNPNLYWYRQAAGRGLQLLFYSVGIGQISSEVPQNLSASRPQDRQFILSSKKLLLSDSGFYLCASETSPREQFFGPGTRLTVL.

This chain links TRBV12-3 or TRBV12-4 with TRBJ1-5; TRBD1 agrees at 7 bases. Trimming removed 6 bases from V and 2 bases from J; junction bases left unmatched: 10. The CDR3 is made up of 16 amino acids. The CDR3 sequence: CASRTSKGAGNQPQHF. The CDR3 nucleotides read TGTGCCAGCAGGACCTCAAAGGGGGCTGGCAATCAGCCCCAGCATTTT.

In regard to this clonotype: One end of the junction is discordant with germline, which a read error may explain. This rearrangement joins TRBV2 to TRBJ2-7, with D tentatively TRBD2 (5 bases). CDR1 and CDR2 from the germline V gene are SNHLY and FYNNEI. The CDR3 extends over 13 amino acids. The CDR3 here is CASSQSDSHEQYF. In DNA, the CDR3 is TGTGCCAGCAGTCAATCGGACTCCCACGAGCAGTACTTC.

J is TRBJ2-7 and V is TRBV29-1, with D possibly matching TRBD1 (6 bases). The CDR3 totals 13 residues. V lost 6 bases to trimming and J lost 5 bases, with 17 bases between them. Per the germline V gene, CDR1 is SQVTM and CDR2 is ANQGSEA. CDR3 loop: CSVCLDSYDEQYF. CDR3 DNA: TGCAGCGTCTGTCTGGACAGTTACGACGAGCAGTACTTC.

This chain links TRBV6-1 with TRBJ2-1; TRBD1 agrees at 9 bases. The CDR3 covers 16 residues. Germline loops: CDR1 MNHNS, CDR2 SASEGT. Unmatched junction bases numbered 20, after V lost 10 bases and J lost 10 bases. This chain's CDR3 is CATTSPPGQGLGEQFF. CDR3 in DNA: TGTGCCACGACATCCCCACCGGGACAGGGTCTTGGGGAGCAGTTCTTC.

As DNA, the CDR3 is TGTGCCAGCAGCCAGAGGGATCGGGGGGGATACAATGAGCAGTTCTTC. Encoded protein: CASSQRDRGGYNEQFF. The chain is built from TRBV7-8 and TRBJ2-1; 8 bases match TRBD2. This CDR3 has 16 amino acids. Unmatched junction bases numbered 10, after V lost 5 bases and J lost 4 bases. Germline assignment: CDR1 SGHVS and CDR2 FQNEAQ.

The chain couples TRBV3-1 to TRBJ2-7; 8 bases line up with TRBD2. This CDR3 is 15 amino acids long. V trimming: 2 bases; J trimming: 7 bases; junction bases outside the gene matches: 10. The V gene's germline CDR1 is LGHDT and CDR2 YNNKEL (reference sequence). The CDR3 protein is CASSQTGTSNDEQYF. Here the CDR3 DNA reads TGTGCCAGCAGCCAAACCGGGACTAGTAATGATGAGCAGTACTTC.

The chain employs TRBV12-3 or TRBV12-4 and TRBJ1-1; D not certain. The CDR3 runs to 11 residues. Trimming pared 8 bases from V and 6 bases from J, leaving 10 bases between. CDR3 residues: CASGTVSEAFF. CDR3 nucleotide sequence: TGTGCCAGCGGTACAGTATCTGAAGCTTTCTTT.

This chain joins TRBV10-3 and TRBJ2-1; 8 nucleotides line up with TRBD1. The CDR3 totals 14 residues. V shed 7 bases, J shed 6 bases, and the junction held 8 bases outside the gene matches. Germline loops: CDR1 ENHRY, CDR2 SYGVKD. CDR3 residues: CAIIRQGAGNEQFF. DNA for the CDR3: TGTGCCATCATTAGGCAGGGGGCAGGCAATGAGCAGTTCTTC.

The rearrangement links TRBV7-2 to TRBJ1-6, with D perhaps matching TRBD1 (5 bases). The germline gives CDR1 SGHTA, CDR2 FQGNSA. This CDR3 contains 17 residues. The V end lost 2 bases, the J end lost 9 bases, and 20 bases lay between the germline ends. In DNA form, the CDR3 reads TGTGCCAGCAGCTTAACGGGTCCAAGGTTGCAGGGTTCACCCCTCCACTTT. Translated: CASSLTGPRLQGSPLHF.

The genes are TRBV3-1 and TRBJ2-7; D may be TRBD1 (6 bases). V was shortened by 3 bases and J by 3 bases, with 15 bases between the two germline ends. Germline assignment: CDR1 LGHDT and CDR2 YNNKEL (reference sequence). The CDR3 sequence is 15 residues long. The CDR3 sequence is CASSQVDSWSYEQYF. The CDR3 DNA is TGTGCCAGCAGCCAGGTGGACAGTTGGAGCTACGAGCAGTACTTC.

The chain recombines TRBV6-5 with TRBJ1-1, with D perhaps matching TRBD1 (5 bases). V lost 2 bases, J lost 6 bases, and 10 bases lay in between. The CDR3 spans 13 residues. CDR1 is MNHEY and CDR2 is SVGAGI in the germline V gene. The CDR3 nucleotides are TGTGCCAGCAGTTACAGGGGCAGCGCTGAAGCTTTCTTT. Its translation is CASSYRGSAEAFF.

The genes are TRBV6-6 and TRBJ1-2, with a possible D match to TRBD1 (6 bases). Trimming stripped 5 bases from V and 5 bases from J, with 18 bases between. CDR1 MNHNY and CDR2 SVGAGI come from the germline V gene (reference sequence). The CDR3 extends over 15 amino acids. The CDR3 spells CASSPRGGASYGYTF. CDR3 DNA: TGTGCCAGCAGTCCCCGGGGGGGGGCGAGTTATGGCTACACCTTC.

The genes are TRBV7-8 and TRBJ2-2, with D possibly TRBD2 on 6 matching bases. The CDR3 contains 17 residues. Germline V lookup: CDR1 SGHVS, CDR2 FQNEAQ. V was clipped by 5 bases and J by 0 bases, with 16 bases between them. The CDR3 nucleotides read TGTGCCAGCAGCCCCAGACACGGCGGGGCGAACACCGGGGAGCTGTTTTTT. This gives the protein CASSPRHGGANTGELFF.

On this clonotype itself: No conserved phenylalanine or tryptophan ends this CDR3, so it is likely a read error. The J gene is TRBJ1-2, the V gene TRBV6-5; 9 positions match TRBD1. The CDR3 totals 15 residues. Trimming at V came to 0 bases and at J to 8 bases, leaving 7 bases not matched to a gene. CDR1 MNHEY and CDR2 SVGAGI come from the germline V gene. The CDR3 sequence: CASSYSAGTGKGYTS. In DNA form, the CDR3 reads TGTGCCAGCAGTTACTCAGCCGGGACAGGGAAAGGCTACACCTCC.

In the case of this clonotype: The missing conserved phenylalanine or tryptophan at the end of this CDR3 makes a read error likely. The rearrangement links TRBV12-3 or TRBV12-4 to TRBJ2-5; TRBD2 might be the D (5 bases). This CDR3 comprises 14 residues. V was pared by 5 bases and J by 1 base, with 11 bases between. DNA for the CDR3: TGTGCCAGCAGTCCAGCGGAATTCCAAGAGACCCAGTACCTC. It specifies CASSPAEFQETQYL.

The V and J genes are TRBV11-2 and TRBJ1-1; a weak D match, TRBD1 (5 bases). Germline assignment: CDR1 SGHAT and CDR2 FQNNGV. The CDR3 is made up of 13 amino acids. V was shortened by 2 bases and J by 5 bases, with 9 bases between the two germline ends. CDR3 residues: CASSLRGWTEAFF. The DNA of the CDR3 is TGTGCCAGCAGCTTAAGGGGATGGACTGAAGCTTTCTTT. The variable domain in full, completed from reference TRBV11-2 and TRBJ1-1, reads EAGVAQSPRYKIIEKRQSVAFWCNPISGHATLYWYQQILGQGPKLLIQFQNNGVVDDSQLPKDRFSAERLKGVDSTLKIQPAKLEDSAVYLCASSLRGWTEAFFGQGTRLTVV.

The chain employs TRBV6-4 and TRBJ2-3; a weak D match, TRBD2 (5 bases). The CDR3 consists of 15 residues. V lost 0 bases and J lost 6, with 13 bases in between. Looked up from germline, CDR1 is MRHNA and CDR2 is SNTAGT. This CDR3 is CASSDSMGVGDTQYF. The CDR3 bases are TGTGCCAGCAGTGACTCGATGGGAGTCGGGGATACGCAGTATTTT.

The chain carries TRBV11-2 and TRBJ1-4, with 12 bases fitting TRBD1. V shed 4 bases and J 7 bases; nucleotides not matched to a gene: 7. Germline CDR1 SGHAT, CDR2 FQNNGV. The length of the CDR3 is 16 residues. The CDR3 DNA reads as TGTGCCAGCAGCTCGGGGACAGGGGGCGCTTTTGAAAAACTGTTTTTT. This codes for CASSSGTGGAFEKLFF.

This clonotype appeared a single time. The chain employs TRBV3-1 and TRBJ2-5, with D possibly matching TRBD2 (6 bases). V was shortened by 1 base and J by 5 bases, with 17 bases between the two germline ends. Germline V lookup: CDR1 LGHDT, CDR2 YNNKEL (reference sequence). The CDR3 runs 16 residues. The CDR3 loop reads CASSQGTAGFQETQYF. Here the CDR3 DNA reads TGTGCCAGCAGCCAAGGAACGGCGGGGTTTCAGGAGACCCAGTACTTC.

The chain has TRBV6-5 and TRBJ2-1; a weak D match, TRBD2 (6 bases). CDR1 and CDR2 (germline): MNHEY, SVGAGI. The CDR3 is 14 amino acids. The V gene lost 8 bases and the J gene lost 9 bases, with 20 bases spanning the gap. CDR3 bases: TGTGCCAGCCTACCGGGGTCAGGGCGGGGTGAGCAGTTCTTC. Translated: CASLPGSGRGEQFF.

The chain combines TRBV4-1 with TRBJ2-2; 10 bases match TRBD2. CDR1 and CDR2 from the germline V gene are MGHRA and YSYEKL. V was pared by 3 bases and J by 6 bases, with 4 bases of the junction left unmatched. The CDR3 is 15 amino acids. CDR3 DNA sequence: TGCGCCAGCAGCCATCGGCTAGCGGGAGCCGGGGAGCTGTTTTTT. This gives the protein CASSHRLAGAGELFF.

CDR3 in amino acids: CAITERTANYGYTF. The CDR3 DNA follows: TGTGCCATCACCGAGCGGACAGCTAACTATGGCTACACCTTC. The chain has TRBV10-3 and TRBJ1-2, with D possibly matching TRBD1 (6 bases). The V and J ends lost 7 bases and 0 bases respectively, with 12 bases between them. Germline V gives CDR1 ENHRY, CDR2 SYGVKD. The CDR3 has 14 residues.

The chain carries TRBV19 and TRBJ1-2, with TRBD1 matching 8 bases. Looked up from germline, CDR1 is LNHDA and CDR2 is SQIVND (reference sequence). This CDR3 comprises 14 residues. The V segment lost 4 bases and the J segment 2 bases; nucleotides outside the gene matches: 3. CDR3 nucleotide sequence: TGTGCCAGTAGTACGAGACAGGGGAACTATGGCTACACCTTC. Translating it yields CASSTRQGNYGYTF.

This chain joins TRBV10-3 and TRBJ2-7, with D perhaps being TRBD1 or TRBD2 (5 bases each). The length of the CDR3 is 14 residues. Deletions cut 3 bases from V and 0 bases from J, with 9 bases between. Germline V gives CDR1 ENHRY, CDR2 SYGVKD. The CDR3 region has the DNA TGTGCCATCAGTGATCCCGGGACCTCCTACGAGCAGTACTTC. As protein: CAISDPGTSYEQYF.

The chain's CDR3 is CSVEGSAGARGETQYF. CDR3 in DNA: TGCAGCGTTGAAGGATCGGCGGGAGCAAGGGGAGAGACCCAGTACTTC. The V and J genes are TRBV29-1 and TRBJ2-5; 7 positions match TRBD2. V shed 1 base and J 4 bases; nucleotides not matched to a gene: 12. This CDR3 contains 16 residues. Germline CDR1 and CDR2: SQVTM and ANQGSEA.

V usage is TRBV6-5 and J usage is TRBJ2-3; possibly TRBD2 for D (5 bases). V was trimmed by 5 bases and J by 1 base, leaving 13 bases between them. This CDR3 contains 15 residues. Germline-derived CDR1 and CDR2 are MNHEY and SVGAGI. CDR3 DNA: TGTGCCAGCAGTGGACTGCCCGGAGGCACAGATACGCAGTATTTT. Translating gives CASSGLPGGTDTQYF.

V gene TRBV12-3 or TRBV12-4 combines with J gene TRBJ1-6; TRBD1 might be the D (5 bases). Trimming pared 6 bases from V and 7 bases from J, leaving 13 bases between. The CDR3 is 14 residues long. This CDR3 reads CASRLGQVNSPLHF. The CDR3 nucleotides read TGTGCCAGCAGGCTAGGACAAGTGAATTCACCCCTCCACTTT.